This T cell receptor beta chain is from a study of beta chain features in type 1 diabetes. At the level of the study: Patient and healthy donor groups were alike in age, gender and cell yields. Study findings and constraints: Among all four CD4+ subsets, Type 1 diabetes patients had TCRB CDR3s that were moderately but significantly shorter.

Germline V gives CDR1 SGHVS, CDR2 FNYEAQ. V lost 2 bases, J lost 3 bases, and 9 bases lay in between. This CDR3 has 14 amino acids. This clone was recorded a few times. The antigen is undetermined. A single heparinised draw of approximately 100 mL on average was taken per donor. Purity of each sorted population was above 95%. Expressed TCRB transcripts were sequenced, since all the RNA that had been isolated was reverse transcribed. Only in-frame clones appear in the TCRdb table, and some are missing; sequencing was by immunoSEQ multiplex PCR. The sample contains some 150,000 clones, about 12% of which appear only once.

The sequenced sample consisted of central memory CD4+ T cells from blood. The TCR originated in a man aged 18 to 35 with type 1 diabetes. The V and J genes are TRBV7-6 and TRBJ2-3; D is undetermined. The CDR3 DNA reads as TGTGCCAGCAGCTTAACGCTTCGAACAGATACGCAGTATTTT. Amino acid sequence: CASSLTLRTDTQYF.